The 15 T cell receptor beta chains in this list originate from one sample, sequenced in a study of T cells in Graves' hyperthyroidism and ophthalmopathy. The investigators amplified TCR beta CDR3 regions from RNA transcripts. The study used the HTBI primer set for a first-round RT-PCR of the TCR CDR3. MiXCR, run by TCRdb on the multiplex PCR reads, gives a single entry per CDR3 protein. This table has over 700,000 distinct CDR3 sequences, around 38% appearing once. Sequenced: blood. The receptors were sampled from a man between 18 and 29 years old with Graves' hyperthyroidism.

Worth noting for this clonotype: This may be a read error, as it is one base from a much larger clone. The CDR3 DNA is TGCAGCGCCCTGGGGACAGGGGATGAAAAACTGTTTTTT. It yields the protein CSALGTGDEKLFF. J is TRBJ1-4 and V is TRBV29-1, with 10 bases that match TRBD1. The CDR3 extends over 13 amino acids. The junction had 5 bases not matched to a gene; V was cut back by 7 bases and J by 6 bases. Germline V gene data show CDR1 as SQVTM and CDR2 as ANQGSEA.

This chain links TRBV2 with TRBJ2-7; 10 bases line up with TRBD1. Germline V CDR1 and CDR2: SNHLY, FYNNEI. The CDR3 extends over 16 amino acids. Trimming cost V 6 bases and J 5 bases; bases outside gene matches: 13. In DNA, the CDR3 is TGTGCCAGCAGCTCGTATCCGGGACAGGGGTTCGACGAGCAGTACTTC. Its translation: CASSSYPGQGFDEQYF. The full variable domain, with the rest looked up from reference TRBV2 and TRBJ2-7, is EPEVTQTPSHQVTQMGQEVILRCVPISNHLYFYWYRQILGQKVEFLVSFYNNEISEKSEIFDDQFSVERPDGSNFTLKIRSTKLEDSAMYFCASSSYPGQGFDEQYFGPGTRLTVT.

The gene calls are TRBV5-4 and TRBJ1-2; unclear D gene. Germline CDR1 SGHNT, CDR2 YYREEE (reference sequence). This CDR3 has 14 residues. V was shortened by 1 base and J by 4 bases, with 11 bases between the two germline ends. The CDR3 is CASSLMSGSYGYTF. For the CDR3, the DNA is TGTGCCAGCAGCTTGATGAGCGGTAGCTATGGCTACACCTTC.

The sample holds a few counts of this clonotype. This rearrangement joins TRBV7-8 to TRBJ1-1; 7 nucleotides align to TRBD1. Germline values: CDR1 SGHVS, CDR2 FQNEAQ. Losses at the gene ends were 3 bases for V and 1 base for J; bases not matched to a gene: 8. There are 16 residues in the CDR3. CDR3 in DNA: TGTGCCAGCAGCTTCTTACGACAGGGCGAGAACACTGAAGCTTTCTTT. Translated, it gives CASSFLRQGENTEAFF.

The chain combines TRBV20-1 with TRBJ1-2, with 8 nucleotides matching TRBD1. V lost 3 bases, J lost 4 bases, and 10 bases stayed unmatched. Germline loops: CDR1 DFQATT, CDR2 SNEGSKA (reference sequence). CDR3 length: 15 residues. Written as DNA, the CDR3 is TGCAGTGCTAGCCGTGACAGGGGCGGGTTCTATGGCTACACCTTC. Protein: CSASRDRGGFYGYTF.

Turning to this clonotype: A much larger clone lies one base from this, so it may be a read error. This chain joins TRBV2 and TRBJ1-5, with 9 nucleotides matching TRBD1. Per germline, CDR1 SNHLY and CDR2 FYNNEI. The CDR3 sequence is 15 residues long. Here the CDR3 reads CASLVGQGSDQPQHF. The CDR3 DNA reads as TGTGCCAGCTTAGTGGGACAGGGTAGCGATCAGCCCCAGCATTTT.

The chain has TRBV10-3 and TRBJ1-5; 9 bases fit TRBD1. Trimming cost V 8 bases and J 5 bases; bases outside gene matches: 7. The CDR3 sequence is 14 residues long. Germline assignment: CDR1 ENHRY and CDR2 SYGVKD. The CDR3 sequence: CAIGRDRDDQPQHF. CDR3 DNA: TGTGCCATCGGCCGGGACAGGGACGATCAGCCCCAGCATTTT.

The V gene is TRBV19, the J gene TRBJ1-1; unclear D gene. Looked up from germline, CDR1 is LNHDA and CDR2 is SQIVND (reference sequence). V was shortened by 3 bases and J by 6 bases, with 14 bases between the two germline ends. The CDR3 sequence is 14 residues long. The CDR3 sequence is CASSIIMTNPEAFF. CDR3 coding DNA: TGTGCCAGTAGTATTATAATGACAAATCCTGAAGCTTTCTTT. Supplemented by reference TRBV19 and TRBJ1-1, the full variable domain reads DGGITQSPKYLFRKEGQNVTLSCEQNLNHDAMYWYRQDPGQGLRLIYYSQIVNDFQKGDIAEGYSVSREKKESFPLTVTSAQKNPTAFYLCASSIIMTNPEAFFGQGTRLTVV.

This chain joins TRBV7-9 and TRBJ1-2, with D possibly TRBD1 on 5 matching bases. The CDR3 totals 16 residues. The V gene's germline CDR1 is SEHNR and CDR2 FQNEAQ (reference sequence). V lost 5 bases and J lost 0, with 16 bases in between. The CDR3 nucleotides read TGTGCCAGCAGCCAGATCCTACGGACAACTAACTATGGCTACACCTTC. The encoded protein is CASSQILRTTNYGYTF.

This clonotype occurred a few times. The V gene is TRBV4-1, the J gene TRBJ1-1, with 7 bases matching TRBD1. With 1 base clipped from V and 7 bases from J, the junction kept 3 bases outside the gene matches. CDR3 length: 13 residues. Germline CDR1 and CDR2: MGHRA and YSYEKL. CDR3 DNA: TGCGCCAGCAGCCAAGTGGGACAGCTTGAAGCTTTCTTT. Its translation: CASSQVGQLEAFF.

This clonotype was picked up many times. This chain joins TRBV29-1 and TRBJ1-1; D unclear. Germline CDR1 SQVTM, CDR2 ANQGSEA. Trimming shortened V by 4 bases and J by 2 bases, and 11 bases separated the two germline ends. This CDR3 region has 13 residues. CDR3 sequence: CSVGVGHNTEAFF. The CDR3 bases are TGCAGCGTTGGGGTTGGGCACAACACTGAAGCTTTCTTT.

In regard to this clonotype: The junction departs from the called germline gene at one end, perhaps through a read error. This chain uses TRBV12-3 or TRBV12-4 with TRBJ2-5; D possibly corresponds to TRBD2 (5 bases). The CDR3 contains 10 residues. In DNA form, the CDR3 reads TGTGCCAGCACGCCGGGGAGCGTGCACTTC. It codes for CASTPGSVHF.

This clonotype was observed at least ten times. This chain joins TRBV29-1 and TRBJ2-7; 9 positions match TRBD1. The CDR3 contains 12 residues. Germline V gene sequence: CDR1 SQVTM, CDR2 ANQGSEA. After removal of 7 bases from V and 3 bases from J, the junction contained 4 bases not matched to a gene. CDR3 amino acids: CSGGDRDYEQYF. CDR3 coding DNA: TGCAGCGGGGGGGACAGGGACTACGAGCAGTACTTC.

About this clonotype: This may arise from a read error, as a much more abundant clone is one base away. The rearrangement joins TRBV5-5 to TRBJ1-2; D not certain. CDR1 and CDR2 (germline): SGHKS, YYEKEE (reference sequence). There are 12 residues in the CDR3. Trimming shortened V by 2 bases and J by 3 bases, and 5 bases separated the two germline ends. The CDR3 reads CASSLMDYGYTF. CDR3 in DNA: TGTGCCAGCAGCTTAATGGACTATGGCTACACCTTC.

This clonotype was counted many times. The V gene is TRBV29-1, the J gene TRBJ1-3; 8 bases are a match to TRBD1. CDR3 length: 16 residues. CDR1 and CDR2 (germline): SQVTM, ANQGSEA. The trim removed 5 bases at V and 0 bases at J, leaving 9 bases unmatched. The CDR3 protein is CSVSETGASSGNTIYF. The CDR3 bases are TGCAGCGTTTCCGAGACAGGGGCCAGCTCTGGAAACACCATATATTTT.